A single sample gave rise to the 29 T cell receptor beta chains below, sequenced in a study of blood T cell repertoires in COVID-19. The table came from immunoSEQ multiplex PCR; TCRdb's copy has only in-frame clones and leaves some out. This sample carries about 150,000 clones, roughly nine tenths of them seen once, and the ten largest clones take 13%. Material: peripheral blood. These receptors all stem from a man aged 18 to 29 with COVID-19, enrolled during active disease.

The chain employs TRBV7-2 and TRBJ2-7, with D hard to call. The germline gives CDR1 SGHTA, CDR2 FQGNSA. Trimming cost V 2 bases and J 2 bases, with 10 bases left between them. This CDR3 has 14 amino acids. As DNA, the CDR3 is TGTGCCAGCAGCTTATGGCCAGGTACCTACGAGCAGTACTTC. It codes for CASSLWPGTYEQYF.

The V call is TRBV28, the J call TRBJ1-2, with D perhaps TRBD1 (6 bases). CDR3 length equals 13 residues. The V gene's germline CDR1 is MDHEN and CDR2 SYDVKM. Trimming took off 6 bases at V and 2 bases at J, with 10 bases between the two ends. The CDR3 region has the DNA TGTGCCAGCAGCCCGGACAGCAACTATGGCTACACCTTC. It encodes CASSPDSNYGYTF.

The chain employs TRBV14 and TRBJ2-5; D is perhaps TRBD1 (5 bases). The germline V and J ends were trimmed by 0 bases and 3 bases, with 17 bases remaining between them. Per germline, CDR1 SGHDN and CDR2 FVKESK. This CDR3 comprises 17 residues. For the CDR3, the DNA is TGTGCCAGCAGCCAAGATTCTCGGCCCAGGGCCAAAGAGACCCAGTACTTC. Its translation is CASSQDSRPRAKETQYF.

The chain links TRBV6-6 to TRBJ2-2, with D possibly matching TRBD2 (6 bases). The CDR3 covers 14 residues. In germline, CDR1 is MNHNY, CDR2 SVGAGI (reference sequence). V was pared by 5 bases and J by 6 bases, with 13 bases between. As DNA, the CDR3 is TGTGCCAGCAGTCCCCGGACTACTGCCGGGGAGCTGTTTTTT. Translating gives CASSPRTTAGELFF.

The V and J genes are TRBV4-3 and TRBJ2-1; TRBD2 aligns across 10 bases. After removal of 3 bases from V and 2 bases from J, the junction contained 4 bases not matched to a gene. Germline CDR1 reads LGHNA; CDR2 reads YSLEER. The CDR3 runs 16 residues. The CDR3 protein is CASSQGTSVTYNEQFF. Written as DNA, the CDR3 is TGCGCCAGCAGCCAGGGGACTAGCGTAACCTACAATGAGCAGTTCTTC.

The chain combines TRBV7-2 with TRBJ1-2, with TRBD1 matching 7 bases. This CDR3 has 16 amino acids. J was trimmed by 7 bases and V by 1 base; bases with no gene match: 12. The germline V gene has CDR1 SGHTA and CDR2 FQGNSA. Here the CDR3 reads CASSLEQGLASTGYTF. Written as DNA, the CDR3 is TGTGCCAGCAGCTTAGAACAGGGGTTAGCCTCTACTGGCTACACCTTC.

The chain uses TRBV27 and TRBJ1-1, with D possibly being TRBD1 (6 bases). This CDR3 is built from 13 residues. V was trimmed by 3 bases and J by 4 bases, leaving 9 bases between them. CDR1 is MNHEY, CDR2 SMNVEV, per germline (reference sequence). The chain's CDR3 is CASSFRGGTEAFF. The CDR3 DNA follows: TGTGCCAGCAGTTTCAGGGGTGGCACTGAAGCTTTCTTT.

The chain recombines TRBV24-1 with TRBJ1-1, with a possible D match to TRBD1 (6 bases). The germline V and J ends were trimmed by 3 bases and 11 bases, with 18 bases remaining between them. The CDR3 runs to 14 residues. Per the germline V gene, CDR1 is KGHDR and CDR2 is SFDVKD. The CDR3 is CATSDAPGGAGAFF. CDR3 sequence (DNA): TGTGCCACCAGTGATGCCCCGGGGGGGGCCGGTGCTTTCTTT.

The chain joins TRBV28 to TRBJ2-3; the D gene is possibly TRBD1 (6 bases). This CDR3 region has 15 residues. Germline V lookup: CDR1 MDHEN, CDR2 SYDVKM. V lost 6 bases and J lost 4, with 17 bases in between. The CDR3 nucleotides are TGTGCCAGCAGGTCAGGGGTAATTTTAGCAGATACGCAGTATTTT. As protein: CASRSGVILADTQYF.

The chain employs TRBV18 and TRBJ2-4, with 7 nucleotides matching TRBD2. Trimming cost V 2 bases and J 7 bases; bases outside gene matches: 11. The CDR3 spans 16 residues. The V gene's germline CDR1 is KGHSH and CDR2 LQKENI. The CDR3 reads CASSPIPGGPANIQYF. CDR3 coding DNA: TGTGCCAGCTCACCAATACCGGGAGGCCCGGCCAACATTCAGTACTTC.

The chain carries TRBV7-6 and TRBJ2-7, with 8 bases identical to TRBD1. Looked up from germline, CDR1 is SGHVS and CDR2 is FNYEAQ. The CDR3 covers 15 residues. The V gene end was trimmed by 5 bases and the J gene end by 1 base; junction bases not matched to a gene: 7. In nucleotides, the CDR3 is TGTGCCAGCAGCACTCAGACAGGGGCTTCCTACGAGCAGTACTTC. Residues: CASSTQTGASYEQYF.

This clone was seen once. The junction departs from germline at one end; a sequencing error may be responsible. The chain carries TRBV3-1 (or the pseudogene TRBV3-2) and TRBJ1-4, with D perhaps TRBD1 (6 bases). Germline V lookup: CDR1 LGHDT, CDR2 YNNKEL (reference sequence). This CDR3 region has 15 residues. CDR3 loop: CASSLQGDLNEKLLF. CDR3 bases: TGTGCCAGCAGCTTACAGGGCGACCTTAATGAAAAACTGCTTTTT.

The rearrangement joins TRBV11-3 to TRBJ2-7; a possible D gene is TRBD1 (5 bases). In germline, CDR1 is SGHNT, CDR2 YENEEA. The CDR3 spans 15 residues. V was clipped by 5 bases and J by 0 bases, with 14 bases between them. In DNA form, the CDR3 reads TGTGCCAGCAGCCCCAACCAGGGATACTCCTACGAGCAGTACTTC. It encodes CASSPNQGYSYEQYF. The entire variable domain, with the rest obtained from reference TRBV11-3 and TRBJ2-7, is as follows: EAGVVQSPRYKIIEKKQPVAFWCNPISGHNTLYWYLQNLGQGPELLIRYENEEAVDDSQLPKDRFSAERLKGVDSTLKIQPAELGDSAVYLCASSPNQGYSYEQYFGPGTRLTVT.

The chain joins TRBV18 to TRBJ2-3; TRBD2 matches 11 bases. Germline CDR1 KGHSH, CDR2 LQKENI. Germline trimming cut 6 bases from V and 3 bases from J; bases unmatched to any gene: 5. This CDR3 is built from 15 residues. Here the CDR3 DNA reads TGTGCCAGCTCCCTCTCTAGCGGGAGGACAGATACGCAGTATTTT. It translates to CASSLSSGRTDTQYF.

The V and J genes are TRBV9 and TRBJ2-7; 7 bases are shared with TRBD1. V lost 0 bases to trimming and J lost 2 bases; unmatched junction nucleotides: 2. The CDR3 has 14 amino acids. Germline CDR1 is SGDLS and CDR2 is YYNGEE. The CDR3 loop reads CASSVGQGAYEQYF. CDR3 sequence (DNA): TGTGCCAGCAGCGTAGGGCAGGGGGCCTACGAGCAGTACTTC.

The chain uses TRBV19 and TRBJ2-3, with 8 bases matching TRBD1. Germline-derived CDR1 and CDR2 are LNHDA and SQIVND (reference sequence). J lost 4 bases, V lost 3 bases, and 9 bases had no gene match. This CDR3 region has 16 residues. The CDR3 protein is CASSISGTGGPDTQYF. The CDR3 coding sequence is TGTGCCAGTAGTATCTCTGGGACAGGCGGTCCAGATACGCAGTATTTT. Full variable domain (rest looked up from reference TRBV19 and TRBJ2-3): DGGITQSPKYLFRKEGQNVTLSCEQNLNHDAMYWYRQDPGQGLRLIYYSQIVNDFQKGDIAEGYSVSREKKESFPLTVTSAQKNPTAFYLCASSISGTGGPDTQYFGPGTRLTVL.

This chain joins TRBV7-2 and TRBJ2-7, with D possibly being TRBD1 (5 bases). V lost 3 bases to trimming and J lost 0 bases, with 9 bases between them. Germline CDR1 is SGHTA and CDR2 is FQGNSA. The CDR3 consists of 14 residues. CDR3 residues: CASSFATVSYEQYF. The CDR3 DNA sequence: TGTGCCAGCAGCTTCGCGACAGTCTCCTACGAGCAGTACTTC.

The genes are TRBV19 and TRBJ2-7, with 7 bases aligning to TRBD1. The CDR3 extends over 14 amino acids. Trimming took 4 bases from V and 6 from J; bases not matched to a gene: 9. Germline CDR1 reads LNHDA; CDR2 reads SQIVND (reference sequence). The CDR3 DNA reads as TGTGCCAGTAGTACGTACTCCGGGACAGTCGAGCAGTACTTC. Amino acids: CASSTYSGTVEQYF.

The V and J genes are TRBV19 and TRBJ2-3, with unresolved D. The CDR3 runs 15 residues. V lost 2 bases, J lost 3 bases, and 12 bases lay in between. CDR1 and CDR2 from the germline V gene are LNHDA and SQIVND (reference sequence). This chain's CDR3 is CASSINSATTDTQYF. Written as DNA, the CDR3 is TGTGCCAGTAGTATAAACTCCGCGACTACAGATACGCAGTATTTT.

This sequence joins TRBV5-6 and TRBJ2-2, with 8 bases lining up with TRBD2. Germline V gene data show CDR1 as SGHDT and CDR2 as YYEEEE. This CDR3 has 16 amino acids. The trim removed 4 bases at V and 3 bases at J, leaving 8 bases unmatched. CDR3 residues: CASSPDRRGDTGELFF. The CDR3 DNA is TGTGCCAGCAGCCCCGACAGGCGGGGGGACACCGGGGAGCTGTTTTTT. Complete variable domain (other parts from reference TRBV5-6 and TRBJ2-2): DAGVTQSPTHLIKTRGQQVTLRCSPKSGHDTVSWYQQALGQGPQFIFQYYEEEERQRGNFPDRFSGHQFPNYSSELNVNALLLGDSALYLCASSPDRRGDTGELFFGEGSRLTVL.

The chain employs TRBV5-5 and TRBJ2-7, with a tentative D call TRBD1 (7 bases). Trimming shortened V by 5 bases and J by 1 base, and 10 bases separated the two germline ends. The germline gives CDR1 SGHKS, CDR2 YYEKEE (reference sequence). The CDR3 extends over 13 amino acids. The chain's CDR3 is CASRAGGSYEQYF. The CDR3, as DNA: TGTGCCAGCAGGGCAGGGGGGTCCTACGAGCAGTACTTC.

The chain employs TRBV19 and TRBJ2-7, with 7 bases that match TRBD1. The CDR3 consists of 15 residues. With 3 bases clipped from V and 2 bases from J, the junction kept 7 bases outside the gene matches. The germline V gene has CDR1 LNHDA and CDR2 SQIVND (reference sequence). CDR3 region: CASSIGRGNAYEQYF. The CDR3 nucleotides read TGTGCCAGTAGTATCGGCAGGGGGAATGCCTACGAGCAGTACTTC. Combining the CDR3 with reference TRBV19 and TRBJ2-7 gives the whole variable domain DGGITQSPKYLFRKEGQNVTLSCEQNLNHDAMYWYRQDPGQGLRLIYYSQIVNDFQKGDIAEGYSVSREKKESFPLTVTSAQKNPTAFYLCASSIGRGNAYEQYFGPGTRLTVT.

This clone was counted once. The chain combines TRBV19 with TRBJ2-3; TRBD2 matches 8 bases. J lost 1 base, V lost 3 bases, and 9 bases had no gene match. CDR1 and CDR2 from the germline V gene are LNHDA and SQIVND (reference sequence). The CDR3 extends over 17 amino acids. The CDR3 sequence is CASSIRVTSGGTDTQYF. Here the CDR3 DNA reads TGTGCCAGTAGTATCCGAGTCACTAGCGGAGGCACAGATACGCAGTATTTT.

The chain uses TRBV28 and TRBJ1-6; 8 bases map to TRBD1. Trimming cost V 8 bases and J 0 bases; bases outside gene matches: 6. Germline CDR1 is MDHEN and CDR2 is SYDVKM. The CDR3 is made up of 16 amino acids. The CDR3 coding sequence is TGTGCCAGCGATCGGACAGGGAGCTCCTATAATTCACCCCTCCACTTT. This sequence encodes CASDRTGSSYNSPLHF.

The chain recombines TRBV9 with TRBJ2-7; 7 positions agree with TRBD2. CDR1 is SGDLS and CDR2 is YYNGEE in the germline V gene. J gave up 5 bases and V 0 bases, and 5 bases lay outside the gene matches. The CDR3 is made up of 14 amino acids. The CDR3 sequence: CASSVAMGGDEQYF. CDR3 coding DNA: TGTGCCAGCAGCGTAGCTATGGGGGGGGACGAGCAGTACTTC.

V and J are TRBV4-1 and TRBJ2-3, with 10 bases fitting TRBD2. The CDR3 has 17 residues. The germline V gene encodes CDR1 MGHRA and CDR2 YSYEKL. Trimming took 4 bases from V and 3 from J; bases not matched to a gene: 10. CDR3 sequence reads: CASSPSGRERGTDTQYF. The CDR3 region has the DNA TGCGCCAGCAGCCCGAGCGGGAGGGAGCGTGGTACAGATACGCAGTATTTT.

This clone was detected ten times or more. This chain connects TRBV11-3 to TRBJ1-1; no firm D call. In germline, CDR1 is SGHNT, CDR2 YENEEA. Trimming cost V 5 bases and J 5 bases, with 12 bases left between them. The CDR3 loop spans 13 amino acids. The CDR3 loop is CASSTNPRTEAFF. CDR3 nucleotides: TGTGCCAGCAGCACTAACCCCCGGACTGAAGCTTTCTTT.

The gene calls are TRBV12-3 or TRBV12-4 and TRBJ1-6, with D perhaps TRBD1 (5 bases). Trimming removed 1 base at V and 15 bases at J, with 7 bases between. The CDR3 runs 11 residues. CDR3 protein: CASSLGDSLHF. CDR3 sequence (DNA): TGTGCCAGCAGTTTAGGCGACAGCCTCCACTTT.

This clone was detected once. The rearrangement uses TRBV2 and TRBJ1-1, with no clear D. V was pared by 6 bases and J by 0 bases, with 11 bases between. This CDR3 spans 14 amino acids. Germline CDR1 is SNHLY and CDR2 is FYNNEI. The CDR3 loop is CASRQNLMNTEAFF. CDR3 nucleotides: TGTGCCAGCAGACAGAACCTCATGAACACTGAAGCTTTCTTT.